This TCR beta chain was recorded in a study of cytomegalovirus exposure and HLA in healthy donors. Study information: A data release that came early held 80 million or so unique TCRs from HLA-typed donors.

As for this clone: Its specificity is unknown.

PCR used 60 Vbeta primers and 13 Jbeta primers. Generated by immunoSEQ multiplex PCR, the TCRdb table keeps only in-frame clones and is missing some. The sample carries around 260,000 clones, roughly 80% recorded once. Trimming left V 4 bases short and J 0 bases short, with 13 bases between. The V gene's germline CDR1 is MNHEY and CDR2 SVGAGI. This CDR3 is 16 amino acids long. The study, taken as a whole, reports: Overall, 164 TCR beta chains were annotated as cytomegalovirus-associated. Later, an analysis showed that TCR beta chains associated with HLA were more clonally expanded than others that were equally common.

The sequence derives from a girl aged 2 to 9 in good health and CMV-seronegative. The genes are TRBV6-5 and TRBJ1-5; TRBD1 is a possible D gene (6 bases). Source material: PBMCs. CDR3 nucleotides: TGTGCCAGCAGTTCCCCGGGGGGCTATAGCAATCAGCCCCAGCATTTT. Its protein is CASSSPGGYSNQPQHF.